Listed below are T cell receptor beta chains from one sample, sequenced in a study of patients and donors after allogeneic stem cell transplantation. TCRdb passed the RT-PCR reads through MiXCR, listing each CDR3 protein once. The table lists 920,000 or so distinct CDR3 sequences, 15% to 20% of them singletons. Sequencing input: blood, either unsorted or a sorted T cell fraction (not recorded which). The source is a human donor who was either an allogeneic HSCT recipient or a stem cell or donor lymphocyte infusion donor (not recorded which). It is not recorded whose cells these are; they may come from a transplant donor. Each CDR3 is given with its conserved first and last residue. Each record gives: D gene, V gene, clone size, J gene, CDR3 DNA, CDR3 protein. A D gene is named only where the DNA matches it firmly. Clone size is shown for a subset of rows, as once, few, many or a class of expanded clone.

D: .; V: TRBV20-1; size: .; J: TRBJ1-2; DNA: TGCAGTGCTACCCCCCGGGGCCCAGCTAACTATGGCTACACCTTC; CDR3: CSATPRGPANYGYTF
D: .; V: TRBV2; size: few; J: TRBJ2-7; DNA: TGTGCCAGCAATCCCCGGGGGCCGCGGAGGTCTAACGAGCAGTACTTC; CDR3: CASNPRGPRRSNEQYF
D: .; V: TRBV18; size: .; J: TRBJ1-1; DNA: TGTGCCAGCTCACCACCGGGCAGGACGGGAGCTGAAGCTTTCTTT; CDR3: CASSPPGRTGAEAFF
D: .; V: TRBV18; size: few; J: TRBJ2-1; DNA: TGTGCCAGCTCACCACCCTCGGGAAAAACTGAGCAGTTCTTC; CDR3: CASSPPSGKTEQFF
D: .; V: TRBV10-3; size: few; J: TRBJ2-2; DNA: TGTGCCATCAGTCAACGGGACAGACTAGCGAACACCGGGGAGCTGTTTTTT; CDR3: CAISQRDRLANTGELFF
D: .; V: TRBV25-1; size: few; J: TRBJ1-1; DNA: TGTGCCAGCAGTGATCCCCGGGGGTGGAGCACTGAAGCTTTCTTT; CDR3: CASSDPRGWSTEAFF
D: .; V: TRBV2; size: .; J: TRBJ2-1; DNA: TGTGCCAGGCTCGGGGGCTCCTACAATGAGCAGTTCTTC; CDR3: CARLGGSYNEQFF
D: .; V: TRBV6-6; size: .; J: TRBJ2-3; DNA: TGTGCCAGCGGTCAGCGGAGTTTAGATACGCGGTATTTT; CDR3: CASGQRSLDTRYF
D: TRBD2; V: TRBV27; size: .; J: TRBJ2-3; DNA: TGTGCCAGCAGTCCACGACTAGCGGGACACACAGATACGCAGTATTTT; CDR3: CASSPRLAGHTDTQYF
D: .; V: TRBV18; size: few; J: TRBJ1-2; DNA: TGTGCCAGCTCACCTGGGGCAGGGACTAACTATGGCTACACCTTC; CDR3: CASSPGAGTNYGYTF
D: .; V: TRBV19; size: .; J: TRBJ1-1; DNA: TGTGCCAGCCGTCTGGGGGGCTCGTGGAACACTGAAGCTTTCTTT; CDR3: CASRLGGSWNTEAFF
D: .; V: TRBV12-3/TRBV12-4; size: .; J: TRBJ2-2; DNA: TGTGCCAGCAGTTGGATGGGCATATACACCGGGGAGCTGTTTTTT; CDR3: CASSWMGIYTGELFF
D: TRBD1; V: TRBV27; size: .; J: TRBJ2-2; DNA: TGTGCCAGCCAGGACAGGGGGAACACCGGGGAGCTGTTTTTT; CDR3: CASQDRGNTGELFF
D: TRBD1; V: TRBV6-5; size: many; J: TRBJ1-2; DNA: TGTGCCAGCAGTTACTGGGAGGGGGCGGGCTACACCTTC; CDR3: CASSYWEGAGYTF
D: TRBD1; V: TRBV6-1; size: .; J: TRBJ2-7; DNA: TGTGCCAGCAGTAACCTCGGGACAGGGAACTACGAGCAGTACTTC; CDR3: CASSNLGTGNYEQYF
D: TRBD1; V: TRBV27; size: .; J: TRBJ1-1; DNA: TGTGCCAGCAGAGGGACAGGGGGGAACACTGAAGCTTTCTTT; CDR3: CASRGTGGNTEAFF
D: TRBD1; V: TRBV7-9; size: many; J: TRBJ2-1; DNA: TGTGCCAGCAGCTTATCTGGACAGGTTAATGAGCAGTTCTTC; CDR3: CASSLSGQVNEQFF
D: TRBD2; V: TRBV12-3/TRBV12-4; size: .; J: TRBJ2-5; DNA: TGTGCCAGCAGGACTAGCGGGAGTTCCGAGACCCAGTACTTC; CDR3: CASRTSGSSETQYF
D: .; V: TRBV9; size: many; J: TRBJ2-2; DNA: TGTGCCAGCAGCCCCCGGGACAAAAACACCGGGGAGCTGTTTTTT; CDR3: CASSPRDKNTGELFF
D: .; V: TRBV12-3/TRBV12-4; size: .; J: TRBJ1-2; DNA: TGTGCCAGCAGTACGGACAGTGTCGGTTCTGGCTACACCTTC; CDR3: CASSTDSVGSGYTF
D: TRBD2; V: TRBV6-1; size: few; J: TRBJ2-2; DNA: TGTGCCAGCAGTAAGACTCTAGCGGGGGGCGCGAACACCGGGGAGCTGTTTTTT; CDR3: CASSKTLAGGANTGELFF
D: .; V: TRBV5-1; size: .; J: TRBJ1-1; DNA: TGCGCCAGCAGCCCGAAAGGAGGGGACACTGAAGCTTTCTTT; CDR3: CASSPKGGDTEAFF
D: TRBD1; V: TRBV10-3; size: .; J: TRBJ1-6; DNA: TGTGCCATGTCAGGGACAGCCGATAATTCACCCCTCCACTTT; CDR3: CAMSGTADNSPLHF